The 10 T cell receptor beta chains presented below share a single source sample, sequenced in a study of blood T cell repertoires in COVID-19 (TCRdb year 2020). The method was the immunoSEQ multiplex PCR assay. The clones in this table, taken by TCRdb from immuneACCESS, are in-frame only. Not every clone is retained; where verified, under half of the shortfall comes from an unresolved V gene, and the cause of the rest is unknown. This sample is represented by some 190,000 clones; 85% of them were singletons. Around 5% of the sample is in the top ten clones. The material sequenced was peripheral blood. The receptors come from a woman older than 75 with acute or convalescent COVID-19.

This chain connects TRBV27 to TRBJ1-1, with 10 bases matching TRBD1. Losses at the gene ends were 1 base for V and 11 bases for J; bases not matched to a gene: 10. This CDR3 spans 15 amino acids. CDR1 MNHEY and CDR2 SMNVEV come from the germline V gene (reference sequence). In DNA, the CDR3 is TGTGCCAGCAGTTTATATGGACAGGGGGATAATACGGCTTTCTTT. It encodes CASSLYGQGDNTAFF.

This chain joins TRBV6-5 and TRBJ2-2; TRBD1 might be the D (5 bases). V lost 6 bases and J 2 bases, leaving 10 bases between the germline ends. CDR1 is MNHEY and CDR2 is SVGAGI in the germline V gene. The CDR3 has 14 residues. The chain's CDR3 is CASSLDRNTGELFF. The DNA for the CDR3 is TGTGCCAGCAGCCTCGACAGAAACACCGGGGAGCTGTTTTTT.

The chain recombines TRBV19 with TRBJ1-2; TRBD1 might be the D (6 bases). This CDR3 comprises 13 residues. CDR1 and CDR2 (germline): LNHDA, SQIVND (reference sequence). The V and J ends lost 5 bases and 4 bases respectively, with 11 bases between them. The CDR3 reads CASSLTGIYGYTF. The CDR3 nucleotides are TGTGCCAGTAGTTTGACAGGTATCTATGGCTACACCTTC.

The gene calls are TRBV28 and TRBJ1-1; D may be TRBD1 (6 bases). The CDR3 is made up of 15 amino acids. Deletions cut 1 base from V and 4 bases from J, with 13 bases between. Germline values: CDR1 MDHEN, CDR2 SYDVKM. CDR3 sequence reads: CASSLYPGDATEAFF. For the CDR3, the DNA is TGTGCCAGCAGTTTATACCCAGGGGACGCCACTGAAGCTTTCTTT. Based on the CDR3 plus reference TRBV28 and TRBJ1-1, the full variable domain is DVKVTQSSRYLVKRTGEKVFLECVQDMDHENMFWYRQDPGLGLRLIYFSYDVKMKEKGDIPEGYSVSREKKERFSLILESASTNQTSMYLCASSLYPGDATEAFFGQGTRLTVV.

This clone occurred once. The chain has TRBV5-1 and TRBJ2-7; D might be TRBD2 (5 bases). CDR1 SGHRS and CDR2 YFSETQ come from the germline V gene. V lost 1 base and J 4 bases, leaving 15 bases between the germline ends. The CDR3 contains 15 residues. In DNA form, the CDR3 reads TGCGCCAGCAGCTTGTACCCCGGGGTTGGTTACGAGCAGTACTTC. The encoded protein is CASSLYPGVGYEQYF. Together with reference TRBV5-1 and TRBJ2-7, the CDR3 gives the full variable domain: KAGVTQTPRYLIKTRGQQVTLSCSPISGHRSVSWYQQTPGQGLQFLFEYFSETQRNKGNFPGRFSGRQFSNSRSEMNVSTLELGDSALYLCASSLYPGVGYEQYFGPGTRLTVT.

This chain links TRBV28 with TRBJ2-3; the D gene is possibly TRBD2 (6 bases). There are 13 residues in the CDR3. The V gene's germline CDR1 is MDHEN and CDR2 SYDVKM. Trimming removed 8 bases at V and 4 bases at J, with 13 bases between. The CDR3, as DNA: TGTGCCAGCTCGGGAGATATCCCAGATACGCAGTATTTT. This sequence encodes CASSGDIPDTQYF.

About this clone itself: Mismatch with germline at one junction end may stem from a read error. The chain recombines TRBV7-7 with TRBJ2-5, with 9 bases that match TRBD1. The CDR3 has 16 residues. The germline CDR1 and CDR2 sequences are SSHAT and FNYEAQ (reference sequence). CDR3 DNA sequence: TGTGCTAGCAGCCTAACCTTGACAGGGGGCCAAGAGACCCAGTACTTC. It codes for CASSLTLTGGQETQYF.

V usage is TRBV19 and J usage is TRBJ2-7, with 8 bases matching TRBD2. Germline CDR1 LNHDA, CDR2 SQIVND (reference sequence). The CDR3 runs to 14 residues. With V trimmed by 7 bases and J by 6 bases, 11 bases remained unmatched. The CDR3 here is CASKRVAGGSEQYF. DNA of the CDR3: TGTGCCAGTAAGAGGGTGGCGGGAGGCTCCGAGCAGTACTTC. The full variable domain, in which reference TRBV19 and TRBJ2-7 provide the parts outside the CDR3, is DGGITQSPKYLFRKEGQNVTLSCEQNLNHDAMYWYRQDPGQGLRLIYYSQIVNDFQKGDIAEGYSVSREKKESFPLTVTSAQKNPTAFYLCASKRVAGGSEQYFGPGTRLTVT.

Only one count was recorded for this clone. V usage is TRBV4-3 and J usage is TRBJ2-3; 7 bases line up with TRBD1. V dropped 5 bases and J dropped 7; count of bases not matched to a gene: 15. This CDR3 is built from 16 residues. The germline CDR1 and CDR2 sequences are LGHNA and YSLEER. CDR3 sequence (DNA): TGCGCCAGCAGCAAAAAACAGGGGACCGAATCAAATACGCAGTATTTT. Its protein is CASSKKQGTESNTQYF.

The rearrangement uses TRBV12-3 or TRBV12-4 and TRBJ2-5; D call uncertain. V lost 0 bases and J 5 bases, leaving 4 bases between the germline ends. The CDR3 is 12 amino acids. The CDR3 region has the DNA TGTGCCAGCAGTTTAGCGCGGGAGACCCAGTACTTC. Protein sequence: CASSLARETQYF.